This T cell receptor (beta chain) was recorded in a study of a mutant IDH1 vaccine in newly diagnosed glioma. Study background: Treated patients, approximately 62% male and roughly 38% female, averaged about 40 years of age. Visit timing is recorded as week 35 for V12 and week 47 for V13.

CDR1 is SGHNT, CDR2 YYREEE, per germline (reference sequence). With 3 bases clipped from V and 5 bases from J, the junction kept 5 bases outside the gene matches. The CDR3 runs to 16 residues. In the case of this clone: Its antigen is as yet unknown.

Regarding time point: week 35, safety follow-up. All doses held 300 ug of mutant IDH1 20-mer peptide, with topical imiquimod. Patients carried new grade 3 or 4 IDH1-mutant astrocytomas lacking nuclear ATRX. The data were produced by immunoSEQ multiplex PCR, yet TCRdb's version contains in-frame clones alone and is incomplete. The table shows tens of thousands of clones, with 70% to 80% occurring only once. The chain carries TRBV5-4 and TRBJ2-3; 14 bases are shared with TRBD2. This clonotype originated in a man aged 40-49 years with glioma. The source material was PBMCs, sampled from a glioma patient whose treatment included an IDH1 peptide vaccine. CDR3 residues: CASSSGLAGVEDTQYF. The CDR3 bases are TGTGCCAGCAGCTCGGGACTAGCGGGAGTGGAAGATACGCAGTATTTT.